The 30 T cell receptor beta chains presented below share a single source sample, sequenced in a study of CD4 T cells in relation to SARS-CoV-2 and coronaviruses. The repertoire was sequenced with immunoSEQ multiplex PCR; TCRdb's copy has only in-frame clones and lacks some. The profile shows roughly 30,000 clones, around 76% of them singletons. These receptors are not linked to any known antigen. Sequencing was performed on memory CD4+ T cells from PBMCs, cultured in vitro. The receptors shown here come from an adult with COVID-19.

This clone was observed a few times. V usage is TRBV7-2 and J usage is TRBJ1-6; D unresolved. The V and J ends lost 1 base and 11 bases respectively, with 12 bases between them. From germline, CDR1 is SGHTA and CDR2 FQGNSA. This CDR3 is 14 amino acids long. The CDR3 loop reads CASSLERSYTPLHF. CDR3 sequence (DNA): TGTGCCAGCAGCTTAGAACGGTCCTACACACCCCTCCACTTT.

The chain combines TRBV24-1 with TRBJ2-5; perhaps TRBD2 as D (5 bases). CDR1 and CDR2 (germline): KGHDR, SFDVKD. The V end lost 3 bases, the J end lost 5 bases, and 15 bases lay between the germline ends. The CDR3 spans 15 residues. The CDR3 coding sequence is TGTGCCACCAGTGATCCAAGCGAGGGTGCGGAGACCCAGTACTTC. The encoded protein is CATSDPSEGAETQYF.

The chain couples TRBV5-4 to TRBJ2-7, with D maybe TRBD2 (6 bases). Trimming cost V 3 bases and J 3 bases, with 22 bases left between them. This CDR3 has 17 amino acids. CDR1 and CDR2 from the germline V gene are SGHNT and YYREEE (reference sequence). The CDR3 sequence is CASSSRGGRRVHYEQYF. For the CDR3, the DNA is TGTGCCAGCAGCTCCCGCGGAGGCAGGAGGGTCCACTACGAGCAGTACTTC.

This chain links TRBV6-5 with TRBJ2-7; TRBD1 is a possible D gene (5 bases). The CDR3 loop spans 12 amino acids. V was clipped by 5 bases and J by 9 bases, with 14 bases between them. In germline, CDR1 is MNHEY, CDR2 SVGAGI. CDR3 sequence (DNA): TGTGCCAGCAGTCCGACAGACGTCGGGCAGTACTTC. Translated: CASSPTDVGQYF.

This sequence joins TRBV28 and TRBJ1-4, with D tentatively TRBD1 (6 bases). Per the germline V gene, CDR1 is MDHEN and CDR2 is SYDVKM. The V gene lost 3 bases and the J gene lost 2 bases, with 13 bases spanning the gap. The CDR3 consists of 16 residues. CDR3 bases: TGTGCCAGCAGTTTCCAGGGGTTTTCGACTAATGAAAAACTGTTTTTT. Translated, it gives CASSFQGFSTNEKLFF.

V gene TRBV5-1 combines with J gene TRBJ2-7; the match to TRBD1 covers 8 bases. The CDR3 extends over 17 amino acids. J gave up 5 bases and V 7 bases, and 20 bases lay outside the gene matches. CDR1 SGHRS and CDR2 YFSETQ come from the germline V gene. In nucleotides, the CDR3 is TGCGCCAGCCAGACAGGGGCCGTCCCCGGGAAGAATGACGAGCAGTACTTC. Translation: CASQTGAVPGKNDEQYF.

This chain connects TRBV25-1 to TRBJ2-3; D is uncertain. This CDR3 has 12 amino acids. V lost 4 bases, J lost 0 bases, and 2 bases lay in between. The germline gives CDR1 MGHDK, CDR2 SYGVNS. In nucleotides, the CDR3 is TGTGCCAGCAGTGCTAGCACAGATACGCAGTATTTT. The encoded protein is CASSASTDTQYF.

This clone was recorded only once. The chain joins TRBV9 to TRBJ2-7; 8 positions match TRBD2. CDR1 SGDLS and CDR2 YYNGEE come from the germline V gene. J was trimmed by 6 bases and V by 0 bases; bases with no gene match: 8. The CDR3 consists of 15 residues. Here the CDR3 DNA reads TGTGCCAGCAGCGTAGAGCCGGGAGGGCCGCTCGAGCAGTACTTC. It specifies CASSVEPGGPLEQYF.

This chain connects TRBV2 to TRBJ1-6; 7 positions agree with TRBD1. The CDR3 runs to 14 residues. Germline CDR1 is SNHLY and CDR2 is FYNNEI. Unmatched junction bases numbered 3, after V lost 3 bases and J lost 7 bases. The CDR3 bases are TGTGCCAGCAGTGACTCGGGACAGAATTCACCCCTCCACTTT. Translated: CASSDSGQNSPLHF.

The V gene is TRBV29-1, the J gene TRBJ1-1; tentatively, D is TRBD1 (5 bases). V was trimmed by 7 bases and J by 0 bases, leaving 15 bases between them. This CDR3 is built from 14 residues. CDR1 is SQVTM, CDR2 ANQGSEA, per germline. The CDR3 reads CSARSSGVNTEAFF. For the CDR3, the DNA is TGCAGCGCTCGTAGTTCGGGGGTGAACACTGAAGCTTTCTTT. Together with reference TRBV29-1 and TRBJ1-1, the CDR3 gives the full variable domain: SAVISQKPSRDICQRGTSLTIQCQVDSQVTMMFWYRQQPGQSLTLIATANQGSEATYESGFVIDKFPISRPNLTFSTLTVSNMSPEDSSIYLCSARSSGVNTEAFFGQGTRLTVV.

V is TRBV23-1 and J is TRBJ2-1, with D tentatively TRBD1 (5 bases). TRBV23-1 counts as an open reading frame of uncertain function. The V end was cut by 3 bases, the J end by 6 bases, with 18 bases between. This CDR3 comprises 16 residues. The CDR3 reads CASSQVRTHLTNEQFF. CDR3 sequence (DNA): TGCGCCAGCAGTCAGGTTAGGACACACCTGACCAATGAGCAGTTCTTC.

V usage is TRBV4-2 and J usage is TRBJ1-2; perhaps TRBD1 as D (6 bases). Germline V gene sequence: CDR1 LGHNA, CDR2 YNFKEQ. Trimming took off 0 bases at V and 8 bases at J, with 16 bases between the two ends. CDR3 length: 15 residues. DNA of the CDR3: TGTGCCAGCAGCCAAGATTCCACAGGGCCATACGGCTACACCTTC. Translation gives CASSQDSTGPYGYTF.

J is TRBJ2-7 and V is TRBV4-1; TRBD1 matches 7 bases. The germline CDR1 and CDR2 sequences are MGHRA and YSYEKL. This CDR3 comprises 15 residues. Losses at the gene ends were 1 base for V and 2 bases for J; bases not matched to a gene: 5. CDR3 amino acids: CASSQGGQTAYEQYF. Written as DNA, the CDR3 is TGCGCCAGCAGCCAAGGGGGACAGACCGCCTACGAGCAGTACTTC.

As to this clone: The junction does not match germline at one end; this may be a read error. This chain uses TRBV29-1 with TRBJ2-1; TRBD1 is a possible D gene (6 bases). Germline-derived CDR1 and CDR2 are SQVTM and ANQGSEA. The CDR3 has 12 amino acids. Here the CDR3 DNA reads TGCAGCGCTGAACTACAGGGTCGAGAGCAGTTCTTC. Translation: CSAELQGREQFF.

The genes are TRBV5-1 and TRBJ1-2; D remains unclear. This CDR3 is built from 13 residues. From germline, CDR1 is SGHRS and CDR2 YFSETQ. V was shortened by 2 bases and J by 6 bases, with 11 bases between the two germline ends. CDR3: CASSFGPGNGYTF. CDR3 nucleotide sequence: TGCGCCAGCAGCTTCGGCCCGGGTAATGGCTACACCTTC.

CDR3 in amino acids: CSASTLLEGSHEQYF. The CDR3 DNA follows: TGCAGTGCTAGTACACTACTAGAGGGTTCCCACGAGCAGTACTTC. The chain combines TRBV20-1 with TRBJ2-7; possible D gene TRBD2, 5 bases. The CDR3 has 15 amino acids. Trimming took off 3 bases at V and 5 bases at J, with 20 bases between the two ends. Germline CDR1 is DFQATT and CDR2 is SNEGSKA (reference sequence).

This chain connects TRBV28 to TRBJ2-7; 9 positions match TRBD2. Germline values: CDR1 MDHEN, CDR2 SYDVKM. CDR3 size: 15 residues. V dropped 2 bases and J dropped 4; count of bases not matched to a gene: 6. The CDR3 here is CASSLMRLADYEQYF. The CDR3 DNA is TGTGCCAGCAGTTTAATGCGACTAGCGGATTACGAGCAGTACTTC.

J is TRBJ2-1 and V is TRBV14; D remains unclear. Trimming removed 4 bases from V and 7 bases from J, with 11 bases in between. CDR3 size: 13 residues. The germline V gene encodes CDR1 SGHDN and CDR2 FVKESK. CDR3 nucleotide sequence: TGTGCCAGCAGCCGGACGGAAATTAATGAGCAGTTCTTC. This translates into CASSRTEINEQFF.

V gene TRBV18 combines with J gene TRBJ2-5; D not resolved. Germline CDR1 KGHSH, CDR2 LQKENI. V lost 7 bases and J 1 base, leaving 10 bases between the germline ends. This CDR3 region has 13 residues. CDR3 nucleotides: TGTGCCAGCTTCCACACCGGCCAAGAGACCCAGTACTTC. Translation gives CASFHTGQETQYF. The variable domain in full, completed from reference TRBV18 and TRBJ2-5, reads NAGVMQNPRHLVRRRGQEARLRCSPMKGHSHVYWYRQLPEEGLKFMVYLQKENIIDESGMPKERFSAEFPKEGPSILRIQQVVRGDSAAYFCASFHTGQETQYFGPGTRLLVL.

The chain links TRBV21-1 to TRBJ2-7; TRBD1, the table's D call, was not compared with the DNA. TRBV21-1 is deemed a pseudogene. The CDR3 runs 11 residues. CDR3 DNA sequence: TGTGCCAGCAGCAAACAGGGCGAGCAGTACTTC. Protein: CASSKQGEQYF.

This clone was counted between two and nine times. The genes are TRBV27 and TRBJ1-6, with 8 bases identical to TRBD1. The V gene end was trimmed by 8 bases and the J gene end by 9 bases; junction bases not matched to a gene: 3. Looked up from germline, CDR1 is MNHEY and CDR2 is SMNVEV (reference sequence). The CDR3 sequence is 12 residues long. The CDR3 sequence is CASGQGFSPLHF. The CDR3, as DNA: TGTGCCAGCGGACAGGGTTTTTCACCCCTCCACTTT.

The gene calls are TRBV9 and TRBJ1-1; the match to TRBD1 covers 7 bases. V was clipped by 3 bases and J by 4 bases; unmatched bases: 9. CDR3 size: 15 residues. Germline V gene sequence: CDR1 SGDLS, CDR2 YYNGEE. CDR3: CASSGRRGRGTEAFF. In DNA, the CDR3 is TGTGCCAGCAGCGGACGAAGGGGGCGAGGCACTGAAGCTTTCTTT.

The rearrangement joins TRBV28 to TRBJ1-6, with D tentatively TRBD1 (5 bases). Germline V gene lookup returns CDR1 MDHEN and CDR2 SYDVKM. V was clipped by 11 bases and J by 10 bases, with 15 bases between them. The CDR3 sequence is 12 residues long. CDR3 protein: CASQGRVSPLHF. In DNA form, the CDR3 reads TGTGCCTCCCAGGGAAGGGTCTCACCCCTCCACTTT.

V gene TRBV2 combines with J gene TRBJ2-6; 10 positions match TRBD1. CDR3 length: 16 residues. CDR1 and CDR2 from the germline V gene are SNHLY and FYNNEI. The V and J ends lost 7 bases and 0 bases, in that order; junction bases with no gene match: 3. The CDR3 DNA sequence: TGTGCCAGCATGACAGGGGGCTTCTCTGGGGCCAACGTCCTGACTTTC. Translated: CASMTGGFSGANVLTF.

The chain employs TRBV15 and TRBJ2-1, with D possibly TRBD1 on 5 matching bases. The V and J ends lost 0 bases and 8 bases respectively, with 14 bases between them. This CDR3 is 15 amino acids long. Germline CDR1 and CDR2: LNHNV and YYDKDF (reference sequence). In DNA form, the CDR3 reads TGTGCCACCAGCAGAGATAGGCAGGGTATCGATGAGCAGTTCTTC. Translated: CATSRDRQGIDEQFF.

V usage is TRBV30 and J usage is TRBJ1-1; D ambiguous. In germline, CDR1 is GTSNPN, CDR2 SVGIG (reference sequence). With 8 bases removed from V and 1 base from J, the gap between germline ends came to 14 bases. The CDR3 contains 13 residues. The CDR3 loop reads CAGNPPENTEAFF. CDR3 nucleotide sequence: TGTGCCGGGAATCCTCCAGAGAACACTGAAGCTTTCTTT.

The chain couples TRBV19 to TRBJ2-1, with 8 bases fitting TRBD2. CDR3 length equals 15 residues. Germline CDR1 and CDR2: LNHDA and SQIVND (reference sequence). V shed 5 bases, J shed 8 bases, and the junction held 11 bases outside the gene matches. The CDR3 coding sequence is TGTGCCAGTAGTCCTCGAGCGGGAGTGAGAGATGAGCAGTTCTTC. Amino acid sequence: CASSPRAGVRDEQFF.

This clone showed up just a few times. DNA for the CDR3: TGTGCCAGCAGCCCGGGACAGGGGGAGACCCAGTACTTC. Translation: CASSPGQGETQYF. The J gene is TRBJ2-5, the V gene TRBV5-4, with 10 bases lining up with TRBD1. V shed 4 bases and J 5 bases; nucleotides not matched to a gene: 2. CDR1 is SGHNT, CDR2 YYREEE, per germline (reference sequence). CDR3 length: 13 amino acids.

This rearrangement joins TRBV7-9 to TRBJ1-4; D is unclear. Trimming stripped 4 bases from V and 8 bases from J, with 14 bases between. This CDR3 region has 14 residues. Germline V gene sequence: CDR1 SEHNR, CDR2 FQNEAQ (reference sequence). CDR3 sequence: CASSSPPTDEKLFF. The CDR3 nucleotides are TGTGCCAGCAGCTCTCCCCCTACAGACGAAAAACTGTTTTTT.

The chain has TRBV10-3 and TRBJ1-1; 7 bases match TRBD1. Losses at the gene ends were 0 bases for V and 11 bases for J; bases not matched to a gene: 6. CDR1 and CDR2 from the germline V gene are ENHRY and SYGVKD. The CDR3 is made up of 13 amino acids. The CDR3 is CAISESLDRVAFF. In nucleotides, the CDR3 is TGTGCCATCAGTGAGTCTCTTGACAGGGTCGCTTTCTTT.